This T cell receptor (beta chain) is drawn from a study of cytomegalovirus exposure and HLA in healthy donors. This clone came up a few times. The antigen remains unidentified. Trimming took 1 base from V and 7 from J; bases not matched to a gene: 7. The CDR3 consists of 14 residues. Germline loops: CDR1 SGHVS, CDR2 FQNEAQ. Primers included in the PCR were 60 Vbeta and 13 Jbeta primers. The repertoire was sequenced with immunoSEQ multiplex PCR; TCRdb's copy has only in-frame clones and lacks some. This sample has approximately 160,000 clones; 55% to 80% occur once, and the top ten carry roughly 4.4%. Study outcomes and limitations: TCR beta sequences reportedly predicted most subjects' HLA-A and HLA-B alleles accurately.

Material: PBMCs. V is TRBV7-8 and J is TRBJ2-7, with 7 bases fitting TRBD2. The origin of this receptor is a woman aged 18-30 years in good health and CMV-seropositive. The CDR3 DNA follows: TGTGCCAGCAGCTTAGTTGAGCTGGGGGGGGAGCAGTACTTC. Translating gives CASSLVELGGEQYF.